Below, 29 T cell receptor beta chains from the same sample are listed, as sequenced in a study of blood T cells in healthy people across ages. For the second PCR, which ran for 7 to 11 cycles, a sample-barcoded 5' primer and a J-beta primer mix were used. TCRdb redid the calling of the 5' RACE reads with MiXCR, one entry per CDR3 protein. The sample records 500,000 to 700,000 distinct CDR3 sequences, approximately 30% being singletons. Sequencing was carried out using blood. The source is an elderly woman in good health.

The chain couples TRBV27 to TRBJ2-5, with D hard to call. With the DNA end fitting TRBJ2-7 better, the J assignment may be wrong. This CDR3 has 11 amino acids. From germline, CDR1 is MNHEY and CDR2 SMNVEV (reference sequence). The CDR3 here is CASSSMDEQYF. DNA of the CDR3: TGTGCCAGCAGTTCCATGGACGAGCAGTACTTC.

V and J are TRBV20-1 and TRBJ2-1; D could derive from TRBD1 or TRBD2 (6 bases each). V lost 1 base to trimming and J lost 6 bases, with 19 bases between them. This CDR3 spans 16 amino acids. Germline V CDR1 and CDR2: DFQATT, SNEGSKA (reference sequence). DNA of the CDR3: TGCAGTGCTAGAGGGTTGTTTGGGGGGCTTCTCAATGAGCAGTTCTTC. Residues: CSARGLFGGLLNEQFF.

About this clonotype itself: This clone may be a read error of a much larger clone one base away. The chain links TRBV12-3 or TRBV12-4 to TRBJ2-3; weak D call: TRBD1 (6 bases). CDR3 length equals 12 residues. CDR3 region: CASTGSADAQYF. In nucleotides, the CDR3 is TGTGCCAGTACAGGGTCAGCAGATGCGCAGTATTTT.

This chain links TRBV10-3 with TRBJ2-5, with D tentatively TRBD2 (5 bases). The CDR3 loop spans 18 amino acids. Trimming shortened V by 0 bases and J by 1 base, and 18 bases separated the two germline ends. Germline loops: CDR1 ENHRY, CDR2 SYGVKD. The CDR3 here is CAISESMAGSTLQETQYF. The CDR3 bases are TGTGCCATCAGTGAGTCGATGGCGGGTTCGACCCTCCAAGAGACCCAGTACTTC.

The count of this clonotype is one. V and J are TRBV7-2 and TRBJ2-7; D unresolved. Per the germline V gene, CDR1 is SGHTA and CDR2 is FQGNSA. The CDR3 has 15 residues. V shed 0 bases and J shed 2 bases, with 11 bases lying between them. In nucleotides, the CDR3 is TGTGCCAGCAGCTTAGCCAGCGCCGTAACCTACGAGCAGTACTTC. Its translation is CASSLASAVTYEQYF.

The rearrangement joins TRBV5-1 to TRBJ2-1; TRBD2 matches at 13 bases. The J segment lost 8 bases and the V segment lost 4 bases, leaving 6 bases of the junction unmatched. The CDR3 has 15 residues. Per germline, CDR1 SGHRS and CDR2 YFSETQ. Here the CDR3 reads CASSQGLAGLYEQFF. DNA for the CDR3: TGCGCCAGCAGCCAGGGACTAGCGGGGCTTTATGAGCAGTTCTTC. The entire variable domain, with the rest obtained from reference TRBV5-1 and TRBJ2-1, is as follows: KAGVTQTPRYLIKTRGQQVTLSCSPISGHRSVSWYQQTPGQGLQFLFEYFSETQRNKGNFPGRFSGRQFSNSRSEMNVSTLELGDSALYLCASSQGLAGLYEQFFGPGTRLTVL.

The genes are TRBV7-2 and TRBJ2-1; weak D call: TRBD2 (7 bases). Trimming cost V 5 bases and J 7 bases, with 15 bases left between them. The CDR3 is 14 amino acids. CDR1 SGHTA and CDR2 FQGNSA come from the germline V gene. The CDR3 DNA reads TGTGCCAGCAGCAAGAGAGGGGGGGCAAATGAGCAGTTCTTC. Translated, it gives CASSKRGGANEQFF. The variable domain in full, with the rest retrieved from reference TRBV7-2 and TRBJ2-1, is GAGVSQSPSNKVTEKGKDVELRCDPISGHTALYWYRQSLGQGLEFLIYFQGNSAPDKSGLPSDRFSAERTGGSVSTLTIQRTQQEDSAVYLCASSKRGGANEQFFGPGTRLTVL.

Many counts were recorded for this clonotype. This rearrangement joins TRBV6-5 to TRBJ1-5; tentatively, D is TRBD1 (5 bases). The germline V gene has CDR1 MNHEY and CDR2 SVGAGI. The CDR3 has 14 residues. V was pared by 6 bases and J by 2 bases, with 11 bases between. The chain's CDR3 is CASSRGDGNQPQHF. Written as DNA, the CDR3 is TGTGCCAGCAGCCGAGGGGACGGCAATCAGCCCCAGCATTTT.

This clonotype is labeled as medium-sized. CDR3 residues: CASSYWDVRNQPQHF. The DNA of the CDR3 is TGTGCCAGCAGTTACTGGGACGTCCGGAATCAGCCCCAGCATTTT. The chain links TRBV6-2 or TRBV6-3 to TRBJ1-5; weak D call: TRBD1 (5 bases). Germline loops: CDR1 MNHEY, CDR2 SVGEGT. Trimming removed 1 base from V and 4 bases from J, with 11 bases in between. This CDR3 has 15 residues.

The CDR3 protein is CSAPGLAPDTGELFF. In DNA form, the CDR3 reads TGCAGTGCTCCCGGACTAGCCCCCGACACCGGGGAGCTGTTTTTT. The chain uses TRBV20-1 and TRBJ2-2; TRBD2 matches 8 bases. The ends lost 5 bases at V and 3 bases at J; junction bases unmatched: 8. CDR3 size: 15 residues. The germline V gene encodes CDR1 DFQATT and CDR2 SNEGSKA (reference sequence).

This sequence joins TRBV12-3 or TRBV12-4 and TRBJ2-4; 9 bases line up with TRBD1. The DNA end favors TRBJ2-7, so the J call may be wrong. The CDR3 covers 14 residues. The CDR3 sequence is CASSWGQGSSEQYF. DNA of the CDR3: TGTGCCAGCAGTTGGGGACAGGGTTCTTCCGAGCAGTACTTC.

This clonotype occurred many times. This chain links TRBV12-3 or TRBV12-4 with TRBJ2-5; D tentatively reads TRBD1 or TRBD2 (6 bases each). This CDR3 contains 14 residues. The germline V and J ends were trimmed by 2 bases and 5 bases, with 12 bases remaining between them. CDR3 residues: CASSLPTGRETQYF. CDR3 DNA: TGTGCCAGCAGTTTACCTACAGGGAGGGAGACCCAGTACTTC.

Comments on this clonotype: Since a much larger clone is just one base distant, this may be a read error. The chain carries TRBV10-3 and TRBJ2-6, with 8 bases that match TRBD1. Germline assignment: CDR1 ENHRY and CDR2 SYGVKD. The CDR3 extends over 19 amino acids. The CDR3, as DNA: TGTGCCATCAGTGCAGCCGTGACAGGGGCGAATCCTGGGGCCAACGTCCGGACTTTC. Its protein product is CAISAAVTGANPGANVRTF.

Comment on this clonotype: This clone may be a read error of a much larger clone one base away. The chain uses TRBV5-6 and TRBJ2-7, with D perhaps being TRBD1 or TRBD2 (5 bases each). The V gene lost 4 bases and the J gene lost 3 bases, with 11 bases spanning the gap. There are 13 residues in the CDR3. From germline, CDR1 is SGHDT and CDR2 YYEEEE. DNA for the CDR3: TGTGCCAGCAGCCAAGGGACCTGCTACGAGCAGTACTTC. As protein: CASSQGTCYEQYF.

The chain carries TRBV20-1 and TRBJ2-3; D not certain. The CDR3 runs 15 residues. Germline V gene sequence: CDR1 DFQATT, CDR2 SNEGSKA (reference sequence). With 5 bases removed from V and 2 bases from J, the gap between germline ends came to 17 bases. The CDR3 loop is CSAPFGQDPTDTQYF. The CDR3 bases are TGCAGTGCTCCATTCGGGCAGGACCCCACAGATACGCAGTATTTT.

The chain links TRBV5-1 to TRBJ1-3, with D unresolved. The V end was cut by 0 bases, the J end by 0 bases, with 7 bases between. Germline V CDR1 and CDR2: SGHRS, YFSETQ. CDR3 size: 15 residues. The CDR3 is CASSLGGSSGNTIYF. The CDR3 DNA follows: TGCGCCAGCAGCTTGGGCGGAAGCTCTGGAAACACCATATATTTT.

The gene calls are TRBV5-1 and TRBJ1-1; D is undetermined. Germline values: CDR1 SGHRS, CDR2 YFSETQ. V lost 1 base to trimming and J lost 1 base, with 11 bases between them. This CDR3 region has 15 residues. CDR3 amino acids: CASSLFAGKNTEAFF. The CDR3 DNA is TGCGCCAGCAGCTTGTTTGCGGGGAAGAACACTGAAGCTTTCTTT.

This clonotype was counted many times. The chain recombines TRBV5-1 with TRBJ2-3; the D is unclear. V lost 3 bases to trimming and J lost 5 bases, with 13 bases between them. Germline CDR1 SGHRS, CDR2 YFSETQ. This CDR3 comprises 14 residues. The CDR3 sequence: CASSWTQAGDTQYF. CDR3 in DNA: TGCGCCAGCAGCTGGACCCAGGCCGGAGATACGCAGTATTTT.

This clonotype has a count of ten or more. DNA of the CDR3: TGCGCCAGCAGCTTGGAGGACAGGCCTAACAATGAGCAGTTCTTC. Translated, it gives CASSLEDRPNNEQFF. The gene calls are TRBV5-1 and TRBJ2-1; 7 bases match TRBD1. The CDR3 has 15 residues. Trimming cost V 0 bases and J 5 bases; bases outside gene matches: 5. CDR1 SGHRS and CDR2 YFSETQ come from the germline V gene.

This clonotype was observed at least ten times. This sequence joins TRBV9 and TRBJ1-1, with D perhaps matching TRBD1 (6 bases). This CDR3 is built from 14 residues. V was clipped by 0 bases and J by 3 bases, with 9 bases between them. Germline CDR1 and CDR2: SGDLS and YYNGEE. CDR3 sequence: CASSVVGAYTEAFF. In nucleotides, the CDR3 is TGTGCCAGCAGCGTAGTGGGGGCTTACACTGAAGCTTTCTTT.

Comment on this clonotype: This may come from a read error, since a much larger clone is one base off. The chain links TRBV7-9 to TRBJ2-2; 9 nucleotides line up with TRBD1. The CDR3 has 16 amino acids. Looked up from germline, CDR1 is SEHNR and CDR2 is FQNEAQ (reference sequence). J lost 5 bases, V lost 8 bases, and 12 bases had no gene match. The CDR3 sequence: CASGSGGQGKTGELFF. The DNA for the CDR3 is TGTGCCAGCGGCTCCGGGGGACAGGGAAAAACCGGGGAGCTGTTTTTT.

The V and J genes are TRBV12-3 or TRBV12-4 and TRBJ2-7, with D perhaps being TRBD1 or TRBD2 (5 bases each). This CDR3 is built from 12 residues. V was pared by 6 bases and J by 10 bases, with 16 bases between. The CDR3 region has the DNA TGTGCCAGCAGAGCCGGAGGTGGGGGTCAGTACTTC. This codes for CASRAGGGGQYF.

The table lists this clonotype with many counts. This rearrangement joins TRBV7-2 to TRBJ2-5; 10 positions agree with TRBD2. The germline CDR1 and CDR2 sequences are SGHTA and FQGNSA. CDR3 size: 16 residues. With V trimmed by 0 bases and J by 4 bases, 5 bases remained unmatched. CDR3 loop: CASSLALSGGGETQYF. DNA for the CDR3: TGTGCCAGCAGCTTAGCGCTCAGCGGGGGGGGAGAGACCCAGTACTTC. Looking up the rest from reference TRBV7-2 and TRBJ2-5 gives the full variable domain: GAGVSQSPSNKVTEKGKDVELRCDPISGHTALYWYRQSLGQGLEFLIYFQGNSAPDKSGLPSDRFSAERTGGSVSTLTIQRTQQEDSAVYLCASSLALSGGGETQYFGPGTRLLVL.

This clonotype was observed a single time. The V call is TRBV6-2 or TRBV6-3, the J call TRBJ1-5; D might be TRBD1 (5 bases). The CDR3 extends over 15 amino acids. Germline values: CDR1 MNHEY, CDR2 SVGEGT. V shed 6 bases and J shed 0 bases, with 12 bases lying between them. The CDR3 nucleotides are TGTGCCAGCAGATTGACAGTTAATAGCAATCAGCCCCAGCATTTT. The encoded protein is CASRLTVNSNQPQHF.

This clonotype occurred many times. V gene TRBV29-1 combines with J gene TRBJ1-1; perhaps TRBD1 as D (6 bases). The V end was cut by 4 bases, the J end by 7 bases, with 16 bases between. This CDR3 comprises 13 residues. From germline, CDR1 is SQVTM and CDR2 ANQGSEA. The CDR3 reads CSVAPGGGGEAFF. CDR3 coding DNA: TGCAGCGTTGCCCCCGGGGGAGGGGGTGAAGCTTTCTTT.

In its sample, this clonotype was seen many times. This chain links TRBV5-6 with TRBJ1-6, with D perhaps matching TRBD1 (5 bases). Looked up from germline, CDR1 is SGHDT and CDR2 is YYEEEE. The CDR3 loop spans 14 amino acids. Trimming removed 0 bases at V and 6 bases at J, with 7 bases between. As DNA, the CDR3 is TGTGCCAGCAGCTTGGAGCAGGGTAATTCACCCCTCCACTTT. It specifies CASSLEQGNSPLHF.

In its sample, this clonotype was seen once. The chain is built from TRBV3-1 and TRBJ1-1, with 8 bases fitting TRBD1. V lost 5 bases and J lost 8; bases outside the gene matches: 10. Germline CDR1 is LGHDT and CDR2 is YNNKEL (reference sequence). The CDR3 has 14 residues. The CDR3: CASSGDRRAEEAFF. CDR3 DNA sequence: TGTGCCAGCAGCGGGGACAGGCGGGCCGAGGAAGCTTTCTTT. The full variable domain, with the rest looked up from reference TRBV3-1 and TRBJ1-1, is DTAVSQTPKYLVTQMGNDKSIKCEQNLGHDTMYWYKQDSKKFLKIMFSYNNKELIINETVPNRFSPKSPDKAHLNLHINSLELGDSAVYFCASSGDRRAEEAFFGQGTRLTVV.

The chain links TRBV20-1 to TRBJ1-1; D gene ambiguous. The CDR3 runs to 11 residues. Germline CDR1 and CDR2: DFQATT and SNEGSKA (reference sequence). Trimming cost V 6 bases and J 4 bases, with 9 bases left between them. CDR3 sequence reads: CSAASSTEAFF. For the CDR3, the DNA is TGCAGTGCCGCATCGAGCACTGAAGCTTTCTTT.

This clonotype was seen many times. V and J are TRBV6-1 and TRBJ1-2; D gene ambiguous. V shed 2 bases and J shed 7 bases, with 11 bases lying between them. The CDR3 is made up of 13 amino acids. Germline V gene lookup returns CDR1 MNHNS and CDR2 SASEGT. CDR3 sequence reads: CASSEQWFGGYTF. CDR3 bases: TGTGCCAGCAGTGAACAGTGGTTCGGTGGCTACACCTTC.